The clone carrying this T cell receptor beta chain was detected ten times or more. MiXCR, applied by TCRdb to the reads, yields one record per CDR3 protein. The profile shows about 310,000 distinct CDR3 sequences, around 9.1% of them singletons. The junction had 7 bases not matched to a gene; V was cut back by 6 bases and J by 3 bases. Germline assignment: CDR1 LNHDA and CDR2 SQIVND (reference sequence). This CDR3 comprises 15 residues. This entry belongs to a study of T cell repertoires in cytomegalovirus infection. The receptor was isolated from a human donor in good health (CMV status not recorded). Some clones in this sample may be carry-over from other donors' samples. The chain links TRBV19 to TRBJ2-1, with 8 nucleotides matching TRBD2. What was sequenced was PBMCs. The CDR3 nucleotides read TGTGCCAGTAGAACCACTAGCGGCCTCTACAATGAGCAGTTCTTC. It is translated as CASRTTSGLYNEQFF.